The 6 T cell receptor beta chains given below trace back to one sample, sequenced in a study of T cells in Graves' hyperthyroidism and ophthalmopathy. RNA transcripts were the template for amplifying TCR beta CDR3 regions. First-round RT-PCR with HTBI primers amplified the TCR CDR3 region. TCRdb re-called the multiplex PCR reads with MiXCR, one entry per CDR3 protein. The sample has 300,000 to 350,000 distinct CDR3 sequences, around 23% seen once; the top ten hold roughly 52%. Sequencing was performed on blood. These receptors originate from a woman in her 50s with Graves' hyperthyroidism.

This clonotype was observed at least ten times. V and J are TRBV30 and TRBJ1-1, with 7 bases that match TRBD1. From germline, CDR1 is GTSNPN and CDR2 SVGIG (reference sequence). J was trimmed by 5 bases and V by 3 bases; bases with no gene match: 6. The CDR3 runs 13 residues. The CDR3 nucleotides are TGTGCCTGGAGACAGGGGCCGGGGACTGAAGCTTTCTTT. Translation: CAWRQGPGTEAFF. Variable domain in full (rest from reference TRBV30 and TRBJ1-1): SQTIHQWPATLVQPVGSPLSLECTVEGTSNPNLYWYRQAAGRGLQLLFYSVGIGQISSEVPQNLSASRPQDRQFILSSKKLLLSDSGFYLCAWRQGPGTEAFFGQGTRLTVV.

The rearrangement uses TRBV12-3 or TRBV12-4 and TRBJ2-3; D is possibly TRBD2 (5 bases). The V and J ends lost 1 base and 0 bases respectively, with 11 bases between them. There are 16 residues in the CDR3. CDR3 DNA sequence: TGTGCCAGCAGTTTAGGCCTAGCTGATAGCACAGATACGCAGTATTTT. Protein product: CASSLGLADSTDTQYF.

This clonotype appeared many times. The rearrangement joins TRBV2 to TRBJ1-6, with D possibly matching TRBD1 (5 bases). Germline V gene data show CDR1 as SNHLY and CDR2 as FYNNEI. Trimming took off 6 bases at V and 5 bases at J, with 14 bases between the two ends. CDR3 length: 15 amino acids. In DNA, the CDR3 is TGTGCCAGCAGCGAAACCTGGACAAATAATTCACCCCTCCACTTT. Its protein product is CASSETWTNNSPLHF.

This clonotype has a count of ten or more. This chain links TRBV5-5 with TRBJ1-5, with 10 bases that match TRBD1. The CDR3 has 14 residues. V lost 3 bases, J lost 9 bases, and 6 bases stayed unmatched. In germline, CDR1 is SGHKS, CDR2 YYEKEE (reference sequence). CDR3 DNA sequence: TGTGCCAGCAGCTCTGACAGGGGGCAGGGGCCCCAGCATTTT. It yields the protein CASSSDRGQGPQHF. The entire variable domain, with the rest obtained from reference TRBV5-5 and TRBJ1-5, is as follows: DAGVTQSPTHLIKTRGQQVTLRCSPISGHKSVSWYQQVLGQGPQFIFQYYEKEERGRGNFPDRFSARQFPNYSSELNVNALLLGDSALYLCASSSDRGQGPQHFGDGTRLSIL.

The V call is TRBV27, the J call TRBJ1-2; 12 bases map to TRBD1. The germline gives CDR1 MNHEY, CDR2 SMNVEV (reference sequence). The junction had 5 bases not matched to a gene; V was cut back by 3 bases and J by 6 bases. This CDR3 is built from 15 residues. The DNA of the CDR3 is TGTGCCAGCAGTTTTGGGACAGGGGGCGCGGATGGCTACACCTTC. Amino acid sequence: CASSFGTGGADGYTF.

This clonotype was recorded many times. The chain recombines TRBV6-6 with TRBJ2-5; D perhaps matches TRBD1 (5 bases). The CDR3 is 15 residues long. Germline CDR1 is MNHNY and CDR2 is SVGAGI (reference sequence). Deletions cut 0 bases from V and 5 bases from J, with 13 bases between. CDR3 loop: CASSYSSAGKETQYF. The CDR3 DNA reads as TGTGCCAGCAGTTACTCTTCGGCAGGGAAGGAGACCCAGTACTTC.